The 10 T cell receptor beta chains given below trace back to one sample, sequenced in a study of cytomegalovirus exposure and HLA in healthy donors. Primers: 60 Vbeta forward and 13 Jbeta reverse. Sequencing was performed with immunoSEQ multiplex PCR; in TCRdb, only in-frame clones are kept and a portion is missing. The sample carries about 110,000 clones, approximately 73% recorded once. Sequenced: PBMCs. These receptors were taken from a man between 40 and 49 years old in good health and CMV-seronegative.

The CDR3: CASSFDGQTEGTIYF. The CDR3 DNA is TGCGCCAGCAGCTTTGATGGACAGACAGAGGGCACCATATATTTT. The chain joins TRBV5-1 to TRBJ1-3, with D possibly being TRBD1 (6 bases). The CDR3 totals 15 residues. V lost 2 bases and J lost 9, with 18 bases in between. Germline V CDR1 and CDR2: SGHRS, YFSETQ.

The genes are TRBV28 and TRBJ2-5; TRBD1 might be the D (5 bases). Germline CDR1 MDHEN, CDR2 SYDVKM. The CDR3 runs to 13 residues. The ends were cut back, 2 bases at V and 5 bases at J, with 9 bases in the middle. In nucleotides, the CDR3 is TGTGCCAGCAGTTTAGGGGCGGTGGAGACCCAGTACTTC. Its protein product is CASSLGAVETQYF.

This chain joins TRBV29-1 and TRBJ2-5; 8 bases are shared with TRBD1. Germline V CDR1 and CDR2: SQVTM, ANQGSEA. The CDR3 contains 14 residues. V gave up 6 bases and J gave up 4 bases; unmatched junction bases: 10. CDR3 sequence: CSVLGQGTSETQYF. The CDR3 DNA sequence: TGCAGCGTCCTAGGACAGGGAACTTCAGAGACCCAGTACTTC.

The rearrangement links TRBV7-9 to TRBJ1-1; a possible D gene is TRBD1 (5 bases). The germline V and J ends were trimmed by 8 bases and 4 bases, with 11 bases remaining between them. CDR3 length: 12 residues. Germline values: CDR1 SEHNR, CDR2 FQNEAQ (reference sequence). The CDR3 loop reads CASARDSTEAFF. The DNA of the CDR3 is TGTGCCAGCGCCAGGGACTCCACTGAAGCTTTCTTT.

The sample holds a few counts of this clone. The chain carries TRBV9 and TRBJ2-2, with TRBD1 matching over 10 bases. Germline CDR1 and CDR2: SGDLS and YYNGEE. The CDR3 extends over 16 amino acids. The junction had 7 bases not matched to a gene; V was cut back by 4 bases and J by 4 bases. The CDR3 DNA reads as TGTGCCAGCAGCCCCCGACAGGGGGCGGGCACCGGGGAGCTGTTTTTT. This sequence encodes CASSPRQGAGTGELFF.

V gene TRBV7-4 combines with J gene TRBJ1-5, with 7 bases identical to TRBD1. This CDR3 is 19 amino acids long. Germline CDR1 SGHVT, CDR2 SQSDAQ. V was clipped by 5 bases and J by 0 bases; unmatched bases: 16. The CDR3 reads CASSLLIWAGQTSNQPQHF. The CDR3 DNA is TGTGCCAGCAGCCTTTTGATTTGGGCGGGACAGACTAGCAATCAGCCCCAGCATTTT.

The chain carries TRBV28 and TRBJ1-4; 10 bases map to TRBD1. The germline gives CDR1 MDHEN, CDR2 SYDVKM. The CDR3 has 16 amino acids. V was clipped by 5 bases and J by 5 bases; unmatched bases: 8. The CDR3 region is CASSRLTGGTNEKLFF. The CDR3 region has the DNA TGTGCCAGCAGTCGTTTGACAGGGGGCACCAATGAAAAACTGTTTTTT.

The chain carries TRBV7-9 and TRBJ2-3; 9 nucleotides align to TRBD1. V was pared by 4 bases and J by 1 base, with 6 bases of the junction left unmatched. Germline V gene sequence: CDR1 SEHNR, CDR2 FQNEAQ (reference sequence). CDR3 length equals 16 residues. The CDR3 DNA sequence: TGTGCCAGCAGCTACCTACAGGGGGCCGGCACAGATACGCAGTATTTT. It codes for CASSYLQGAGTDTQYF.

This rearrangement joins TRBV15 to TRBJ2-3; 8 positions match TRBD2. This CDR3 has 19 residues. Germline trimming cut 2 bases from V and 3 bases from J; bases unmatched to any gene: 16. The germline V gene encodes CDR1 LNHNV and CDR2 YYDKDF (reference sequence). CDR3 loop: CATSRSYSAGEPKTDTQYF. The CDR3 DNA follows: TGTGCCACCAGCAGATCCTACTCAGCGGGGGAGCCGAAAACAGATACGCAGTATTTT.

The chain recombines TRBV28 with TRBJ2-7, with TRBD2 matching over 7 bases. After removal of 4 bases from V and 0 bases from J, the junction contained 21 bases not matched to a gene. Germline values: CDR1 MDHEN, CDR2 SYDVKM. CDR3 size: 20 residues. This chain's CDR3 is CASSYGGWRGARSNSYEQYF. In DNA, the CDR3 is TGTGCCAGCAGTTACGGGGGGTGGCGGGGAGCGAGATCAAACTCCTACGAGCAGTACTTC.